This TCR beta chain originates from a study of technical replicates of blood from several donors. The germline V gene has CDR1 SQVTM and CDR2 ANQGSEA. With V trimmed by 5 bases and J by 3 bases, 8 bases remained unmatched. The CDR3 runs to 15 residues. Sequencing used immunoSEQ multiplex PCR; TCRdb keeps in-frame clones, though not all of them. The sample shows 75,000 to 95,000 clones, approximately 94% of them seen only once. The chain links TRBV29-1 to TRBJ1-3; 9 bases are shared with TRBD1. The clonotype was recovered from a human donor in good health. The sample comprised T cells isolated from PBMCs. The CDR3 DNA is TGCAGCGTTTCACAGGGGGCGCAAAATGGAAACACCATATATTTT. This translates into CSVSQGAQNGNTIYF.